These 25 T cell receptor beta chains came from one sample sequenced in a study of CD4 T cells in relation to SARS-CoV-2 and coronaviruses. Libraries were prepared by immunoSEQ multiplex PCR; TCRdb keeps only in-frame clonotypes and omits some of them. The sample shows some 15,000 clones, more than 75% of them seen only once. No antigens are known for them. CD4+ T cells from unexposed donors were obtained before the COVID-19 pandemic (2011-2018). The cells were cultured for around ten days before CD4+ T cells were isolated. Sequencing was performed on CD4+ T cells from PBMCs, cultured in vitro. These receptors were obtained from a human donor in good health.

This rearrangement joins TRBV29-1 to TRBJ1-1, with TRBD1 matching over 7 bases. The V and J ends lost 8 bases and 1 base, in that order; junction bases with no gene match: 10. CDR1 SQVTM and CDR2 ANQGSEA come from the germline V gene. CDR3 length: 14 amino acids. CDR3 sequence: CSIAQGGRNTEAFF. The CDR3 coding sequence is TGCAGCATTGCCCAAGGGGGCAGGAACACTGAAGCTTTCTTT.

The chain recombines TRBV19 with TRBJ1-2; the D gene is possibly TRBD1 (5 bases). The CDR3 consists of 13 residues. The germline V gene encodes CDR1 LNHDA and CDR2 SQIVND (reference sequence). The ends were cut back, 10 bases at V and 3 bases at J, with 15 bases in the middle. The CDR3 nucleotides are TGTGCCATTAAGAAGGTGGGGCACTATGGCTACACCTTC. Translating gives CAIKKVGHYGYTF.

The chain employs TRBV28 and TRBJ1-1, with a possible D match to TRBD1 (5 bases). The CDR3 runs 13 residues. V lost 6 bases, J lost 1 base, and 9 bases lay in between. Germline CDR1 is MDHEN and CDR2 is SYDVKM. Written as DNA, the CDR3 is TGTGCCAGCAGAAGGGACGGGAACACTGAAGCTTTCTTT. Translation gives CASRRDGNTEAFF.

This sequence joins TRBV30 and TRBJ1-5; 7 nucleotides agree with TRBD1. V lost 1 base and J lost 1; bases outside the gene matches: 7. The germline V gene has CDR1 GTSNPN and CDR2 SVGIG (reference sequence). The CDR3 extends over 16 amino acids. Here the CDR3 DNA reads TGTGCCTGGAGTGCAGAGACAGGGAGGAGCAATCAGCCCCAGCATTTT. This translates into CAWSAETGRSNQPQHF.

The chain joins TRBV15 to TRBJ2-1, with D uncertain. V was trimmed by 0 bases and J by 7 bases, leaving 4 bases between them. CDR3 size: 12 residues. The V gene's germline CDR1 is LNHNV and CDR2 YYDKDF (reference sequence). As DNA, the CDR3 is TGTGCCACCAGCAGAGATTGGAATGAGCAGTTCTTC. As protein: CATSRDWNEQFF.

The chain joins TRBV7-9 to TRBJ2-3; 7 bases are a match to TRBD1. After removal of 3 bases from V and 4 bases from J, the junction contained 10 bases not matched to a gene. The CDR3 length is 16 residues. Germline V lookup: CDR1 SEHNR, CDR2 FQNEAQ (reference sequence). CDR3 amino acids: CASSFSSTGNSDTQYF. The CDR3 nucleotides are TGTGCCAGCAGCTTCTCATCGACAGGGAATTCAGATACGCAGTATTTT.

CDR3 sequence: CASSQAGLAGDYEQYF. In nucleotides, the CDR3 is TGTGCCAGCAGCCAAGCGGGTCTAGCCGGAGACTACGAGCAGTACTTC. The V call is TRBV3-1 (or the pseudogene TRBV3-2), the J call TRBJ2-7; D perhaps matches TRBD2 (5 bases). This CDR3 contains 16 residues. Trimming cost V 1 base and J 3 bases, with 16 bases left between them. Germline CDR1 is LGHDT and CDR2 is YNNKEL (reference sequence).

The chain is built from TRBV28 and TRBJ2-3, with D perhaps matching TRBD1 (5 bases). Trimming shortened V by 7 bases and J by 2 bases, and 16 bases separated the two germline ends. Per germline, CDR1 MDHEN and CDR2 SYDVKM. The CDR3 runs to 15 residues. The CDR3 DNA reads TGTGCCAGCACCTCGGTAGGGGCCCCCACAGATACGCAGTATTTT. Protein product: CASTSVGAPTDTQYF.

The CDR3 nucleotides read TGTGCCACCAGTGATCCTCGACTAGCGGGAGCCACAGATACGCAGTATTTT. This translates into CATSDPRLAGATDTQYF. J is TRBJ2-3 and V is TRBV24-1; 12 bases are a match to TRBD2. The length of the CDR3 is 17 residues. The V gene end was trimmed by 3 bases and the J gene end by 2 bases; junction bases not matched to a gene: 5. Germline V gives CDR1 KGHDR, CDR2 SFDVKD.

The sample holds a few counts of this clone. The V gene is TRBV5-1, the J gene TRBJ2-1, with TRBD2 identical over 12 bases. CDR1 and CDR2 from the germline V gene are SGHRS and YFSETQ. The CDR3 length is 19 residues. With 0 bases clipped from V and 0 bases from J, the junction kept 7 bases outside the gene matches. DNA for the CDR3: TGCGCCAGCAGCTTGGTGTCTCTAGCGGGAGGGGTCTCCTACAATGAGCAGTTCTTC. Amino acids: CASSLVSLAGGVSYNEQFF.

This clone was seen more than once but under ten times. The chain joins TRBV7-9 to TRBJ1-1, with D uncertain. V was shortened by 5 bases and J by 0 bases, with 13 bases between the two germline ends. The CDR3 runs to 15 residues. Germline CDR1 is SEHNR and CDR2 is FQNEAQ (reference sequence). CDR3 nucleotide sequence: TGTGCCAGCAGCCAGGCTGGGCAGGTGAACACTGAAGCTTTCTTT. Translating gives CASSQAGQVNTEAFF.

The rearrangement joins TRBV10-3 to TRBJ1-1; D unresolved. Germline V gene sequence: CDR1 ENHRY, CDR2 SYGVKD. The CDR3 sequence is 14 residues long. V was pared by 0 bases and J by 6 bases, with 11 bases between. CDR3 protein: CAISESRARAEAFF. The CDR3 nucleotides are TGTGCCATCAGTGAGTCAAGGGCACGAGCTGAAGCTTTCTTT.

The table lists this clone with a count of one. Other DNA sequences in this sample translate to the same CDR3. The V gene is TRBV5-1, the J gene TRBJ2-7; D is uncertain. V was cut by 4 bases and J by 0 bases, with 2 bases left in between. CDR3 length: 11 amino acids. Germline V gene sequence: CDR1 SGHRS, CDR2 YFSETQ. The CDR3 loop reads CASSSSYEQYF. For the CDR3, the DNA is TGCGCCAGCAGCAGCTCCTACGAGCAGTACTTC.

The chain joins TRBV5-4 to TRBJ2-1; 13 positions match TRBD2. J lost 8 bases, V lost 3 bases, and 20 bases had no gene match. The CDR3 is 20 residues long. CDR1 is SGHNT, CDR2 YYREEE, per germline (reference sequence). CDR3 sequence reads: CASSSSLLAGGWQGGDEQFF. The CDR3 nucleotides are TGTGCCAGCAGCTCCAGCCTACTAGCGGGAGGGTGGCAGGGTGGGGATGAGCAGTTCTTC. The full variable domain, its missing parts supplied by reference TRBV5-4 and TRBJ2-1, is ETGVTQSPTHLIKTRGQQVTLRCSSQSGHNTVSWYQQALGQGPQFIFQYYREEENGRGNFPPRFSGLQFPNYSSELNVNALELDDSALYLCASSSSLLAGGWQGGDEQFFGPGTRLTVL.

This chain uses TRBV7-3 with TRBJ2-1; a weak D match, TRBD2 (5 bases). The CDR3 spans 16 residues. V was trimmed by 2 bases and J by 4 bases, leaving 15 bases between them. The germline V gene encodes CDR1 SGHTA and CDR2 FQGTGA. CDR3 coding DNA: TGTGCCAGCAGCTTATTTAATGGACTTCGTTACAATGAGCAGTTCTTC. Protein: CASSLFNGLRYNEQFF.

The rearrangement joins TRBV19 to TRBJ1-5; D is undetermined. The CDR3 has 15 amino acids. Trimming cost V 2 bases and J 0 bases, with 8 bases left between them. CDR1 is LNHDA, CDR2 SQIVND, per germline (reference sequence). Written as DNA, the CDR3 is TGTGCCAGTAGTATATCCAGTTATAGCAATCAGCCCCAGCATTTT. Translated, it gives CASSISSYSNQPQHF.

This chain uses TRBV19 with TRBJ1-5, with a possible D match to TRBD1 (5 bases). Looked up from germline, CDR1 is LNHDA and CDR2 is SQIVND (reference sequence). This CDR3 is 16 amino acids long. Trimming took off 1 base at V and 4 bases at J, with 14 bases between the two ends. CDR3 DNA sequence: TGTGCCAGTAGTATAGGACGGGGCTTGGGGAATCAGCCCCAGCATTTT. This sequence encodes CASSIGRGLGNQPQHF.

CDR3 protein: CASSEIQGYDTGELFF. DNA of the CDR3: TGTGCCAGCAGCGAAATCCAGGGCTACGACACCGGGGAGCTGTTTTTT. J is TRBJ2-2 and V is TRBV5-6; a weak D match, TRBD1 (5 bases). Germline CDR1 is SGHDT and CDR2 is YYEEEE. Trimming took off 4 bases at V and 3 bases at J, with 16 bases between the two ends. This CDR3 is 16 amino acids long.

The genes are TRBV10-1 and TRBJ2-7; tentative D call: TRBD1 (5 bases). The length of the CDR3 is 13 residues. Germline V gene sequence: CDR1 WNHNN, CDR2 SYGVQD (reference sequence). V lost 4 bases and J 0 bases, leaving 7 bases between the germline ends. Here the CDR3 reads CASSGQGSYEQYF. CDR3 DNA: TGCGCCAGCAGTGGCCAGGGCTCCTACGAGCAGTACTTC.

The rearrangement links TRBV5-5 to TRBJ2-2; the D gene is possibly TRBD2 (6 bases). CDR3 length equals 15 residues. From germline, CDR1 is SGHKS and CDR2 YYEKEE (reference sequence). The germline V and J ends were trimmed by 4 bases and 2 bases, with 12 bases remaining between them. CDR3 loop: CASSPGRGNTGELFF. DNA for the CDR3: TGTGCCAGCAGCCCCGGGAGAGGCAACACCGGGGAGCTGTTTTTT.

V is TRBV10-2 and J is TRBJ1-3; 11 bases agree with TRBD1. The CDR3 contains 14 residues. V trimming: 5 bases; J trimming: 6 bases; junction bases outside the gene matches: 3. CDR1 and CDR2 (germline): WSHSY, SAAADI. The CDR3 DNA sequence: TGCGCCAGCAGTTCGGGACAGGGGGTAAACACCATATATTTT. Residues: CASSSGQGVNTIYF.

The rearrangement joins TRBV4-1 to TRBJ2-6; TRBD2 might be the D (5 bases). The CDR3 extends over 16 amino acids. Germline V gene data show CDR1 as MGHRA and CDR2 as YSYEKL. V was cut by 0 bases and J by 2 bases, with 8 bases left in between. CDR3 sequence reads: CASSQDSGAGANVLTF. The DNA for the CDR3 is TGCGCCAGCAGCCAAGATTCCGGGGCTGGGGCCAACGTCCTGACTTTC.

The chain is built from TRBV7-2 and TRBJ2-1, with a weak D call TRBD1 (5 bases). CDR1 and CDR2 from the germline V gene are SGHTA and FQGNSA. V was clipped by 1 base and J by 2 bases, with 12 bases between them. CDR3 size: 16 residues. CDR3 residues: CASSLEGLTPYNEQFF. The CDR3 coding sequence is TGTGCCAGCAGCTTAGAGGGGCTAACCCCCTACAATGAGCAGTTCTTC.

This clone was detected a few times. The rearrangement joins TRBV2 to TRBJ2-7, with 8 bases identical to TRBD2. The CDR3 is 17 amino acids. Germline loops: CDR1 SNHLY, CDR2 FYNNEI. V shed 4 bases and J 0 bases; nucleotides not matched to a gene: 11. CDR3 protein: CASSGNSGAWSSYEQYF. CDR3 coding DNA: TGTGCCAGCAGTGGCAATAGCGGGGCGTGGAGCTCCTACGAGCAGTACTTC.

The gene calls are TRBV5-1 and TRBJ1-3; D is undetermined. Germline V gene lookup returns CDR1 SGHRS and CDR2 YFSETQ. The CDR3 has 15 amino acids. With 0 bases removed from V and 1 base from J, the gap between germline ends came to 8 bases. CDR3 nucleotide sequence: TGCGCCAGCAGCTTGGACGGCAAATCTGGAAACACCATATATTTT. Protein sequence: CASSLDGKSGNTIYF.